These 2 T cell receptor beta chains were all obtained from the same sample, sequenced in a study of tumor-infiltrating lymphocytes in oesophageal squamous cell carcinoma. TCRdb recomputed calls from the PCR reads with MiXCR, one row per CDR3 protein. Among fewer than 18,000 distinct CDR3 sequences listed, 53% were seen once. The sequenced sample was esophageal tumor tissue. These receptors originate from a male donor with esophageal squamous cell carcinoma.

Of note for this clonotype: One end of the junction varies from germline; a read error may be responsible. The V gene is TRBV7-6, the J gene TRBJ2-5, with 9 bases matching TRBD2. Germline V gene data show CDR1 as SGHVS and CDR2 as FNYEAQ. The CDR3 runs to 14 residues. The CDR3 reads CASSPGTSSKTQYF. The CDR3 coding sequence is TGTGCTAGCAGCCCGGGGACTAGCAGCAAGACCCAGTACTTC.

Worth noting for this clonotype: The CDR3 ends on some other residue instead of the conserved phenylalanine or tryptophan, so this is likely a read error. The DNA is left out, because the CDR3 cannot be placed on it with certainty; the CDR3 is given as TCRdb lists it. The chain employs TRBV25-1 and TRBJ2-4. From its first to its last residue, the CDR3 has 9 amino acids. Per the germline V gene, CDR1 is MGHDK and CDR2 is SYGVNS. The CDR3 loop is CASSGKACS.